These 25 T cell receptor beta chains share one sample of origin, sequenced in a study of shared clonotypes between healthy human individuals. Produced via immunoSEQ multiplex PCR; TCRdb's table is partial and in-frame only. The table has over 2 million clones, less than 95% seen once. Material: naive CD4+ T cells from PBMCs. As to subset: CD45RA+ positively selected. The receptors derive from a man aged 18 to 29 in good health. Some clones in this sample may be carry-over from other donors' samples.

This clone was detected a few times. DNA for the CDR3: TGTGCCAGCTCACCAGGGCTCGTCAGAGAAGCTTTCTTT. It codes for CASSPGLVREAFF. The chain has TRBV18 and TRBJ1-1; D not resolved. Germline V gene data show CDR1 as KGHSH and CDR2 as LQKENI. Trimming removed 2 bases from V and 8 bases from J, with 12 bases in between. This CDR3 is 13 amino acids long.

The rearrangement joins TRBV18 to TRBJ2-1; 8 bases line up with TRBD2. Looked up from germline, CDR1 is KGHSH and CDR2 is LQKENI. There are 15 residues in the CDR3. V gave up 0 bases and J gave up 6 bases; unmatched junction bases: 4. The CDR3 DNA sequence: TGTGCCAGCTCACCACCCGGGAGGGCCTTCAATGAGCAGTTCTTC. As protein: CASSPPGRAFNEQFF.

This rearrangement joins TRBV2 to TRBJ2-3; D is ambiguous. Trimming cost V 8 bases and J 0 bases, with 9 bases left between them. This CDR3 comprises 13 residues. In germline, CDR1 is SNHLY, CDR2 FYNNEI. The DNA for the CDR3 is TGTGCCAGCTGCATTACTAGCACAGATACGCAGTATTTT. Protein product: CASCITSTDTQYF.

The V call is TRBV4-2, the J call TRBJ2-4; 16 bases are a match to TRBD2. CDR1 and CDR2 (germline): LGHNA, YNFKEQ. There are 19 residues in the CDR3. V lost 2 bases to trimming and J lost 7 bases; unmatched junction nucleotides: 11. The CDR3 DNA reads as TGTGCCAGCAGCCAAAAACCGGGACTAGCGGGAGGGCCCGGGAACATTCAGTACTTC. Translation gives CASSQKPGLAGGPGNIQYF.

The chain links TRBV5-8 to TRBJ2-1; no clear D gene. V was trimmed by 3 bases and J by 8 bases, leaving 27 bases between them. This CDR3 spans 18 amino acids. Germline V gene lookup returns CDR1 SGHTS and CDR2 YDEGEE. The CDR3, as DNA: TGTGCCAGCAGCTGGGGTGGTTTGGGTGGAGCCCCTGGGGATGAGCAGTTCTTC. Translated: CASSWGGLGGAPGDEQFF.

The J gene is TRBJ2-5, the V gene TRBV7-8; the match to TRBD2 covers 13 bases. The V segment lost 5 bases and the J segment 5 bases; nucleotides outside the gene matches: 2. CDR1 and CDR2 (germline): SGHVS, FQNEAQ. There are 14 residues in the CDR3. CDR3: CASSTSGRGETQYF. DNA for the CDR3: TGTGCCAGCAGCACTAGCGGGAGGGGGGAGACCCAGTACTTC.

This chain joins TRBV2 and TRBJ1-1; TRBD1 matches 7 bases. V shed 4 bases and J 4 bases; nucleotides not matched to a gene: 6. The CDR3 has 14 amino acids. CDR1 is SNHLY and CDR2 is FYNNEI in the germline V gene. CDR3 coding DNA: TGTGCCAGCAGTGCGAGACAGGGATCCACTGAAGCTTTCTTT. Amino acids: CASSARQGSTEAFF.

This chain links TRBV7-2 with TRBJ2-2; 8 bases agree with TRBD2. Germline CDR1 SGHTA, CDR2 FQGNSA. V lost 4 bases and J lost 3; bases outside the gene matches: 7. The CDR3 contains 16 residues. CDR3 sequence (DNA): TGTGCCAGCAGCTCACAAGCGGGAGTTTACACCGGGGAGCTGTTTTTT. Its protein is CASSSQAGVYTGELFF.

In DNA form, the CDR3 reads TGCGCCAGCAGCTTTCTGGGCCACCGAGTGGGGATTTACAATGAGCAGTTCTTC. Translation: CASSFLGHRVGIYNEQFF. This chain links TRBV5-1 with TRBJ2-1; D remains unclear. The CDR3 loop spans 18 amino acids. The germline V gene encodes CDR1 SGHRS and CDR2 YFSETQ. Trimming took off 2 bases at V and 4 bases at J, with 22 bases between the two ends. The complete variable domain, with remaining parts taken from reference TRBV5-1 and TRBJ2-1, reads KAGVTQTPRYLIKTRGQQVTLSCSPISGHRSVSWYQQTPGQGLQFLFEYFSETQRNKGNFPGRFSGRQFSNSRSEMNVSTLELGDSALYLCASSFLGHRVGIYNEQFFGPGTRLTVL.

V and J are TRBV4-3 and TRBJ2-2, with D possibly matching TRBD1 (8 bases). Trimming cost V 4 bases and J 6 bases, with 21 bases left between them. The germline CDR1 and CDR2 sequences are LGHNA and YSLEER. The CDR3 spans 17 residues. The CDR3 spells CASSPGQGAGVAGELFF. CDR3 coding DNA: TGCGCCAGCAGCCCCGGTCAGGGGGCGGGGGTGGCCGGGGAGCTGTTTTTT.

The V gene is TRBV5-1, the J gene TRBJ2-7; the D is unclear. V lost 5 bases, J lost 0 bases, and 21 bases lay in between. Germline CDR1 SGHRS, CDR2 YFSETQ. The CDR3 contains 17 residues. The CDR3 loop reads CASSLSPDSTGSYEQYF. The CDR3 region has the DNA TGCGCCAGCAGTCTGTCCCCAGACTCGACGGGCTCCTACGAGCAGTACTTC.

In its sample, this clone was seen a few times. The chain carries TRBV18 and TRBJ1-5; tentative D call: TRBD1 (5 bases). This CDR3 spans 15 amino acids. V was clipped by 3 bases and J by 2 bases, with 11 bases between them. Germline-derived CDR1 and CDR2 are KGHSH and LQKENI. CDR3 DNA: TGTGCCAGCTCACCTGGGGCATGGGGCAATCAGCCCCAGCATTTT. This encodes CASSPGAWGNQPQHF.

This rearrangement joins TRBV5-1 to TRBJ2-5; D possibly uses TRBD1 or TRBD2 (5 bases each). The CDR3 is made up of 13 amino acids. CDR1 SGHRS and CDR2 YFSETQ come from the germline V gene. The V end lost 3 bases, the J end lost 5 bases, and 11 bases lay between the germline ends. The CDR3 reads CASSYDGAETQYF. In DNA form, the CDR3 reads TGCGCCAGCAGCTACGACGGGGCGGAGACCCAGTACTTC.

This chain joins TRBV5-4 and TRBJ2-7; TRBD1 might be the D (5 bases). Trimming shortened V by 10 bases and J by 3 bases, and 20 bases separated the two germline ends. The length of the CDR3 is 14 residues. Germline CDR1 is SGHNT and CDR2 is YYREEE (reference sequence). The CDR3, as DNA: TGTGCCTTTCACGGCCCGTCAGGGAACTACGAGCAGTACTTC. Its translation is CAFHGPSGNYEQYF.

This clone was counted between two and nine times. V is TRBV30 and J is TRBJ1-1; D not certain. Germline V gives CDR1 GTSNPN, CDR2 SVGIG (reference sequence). The CDR3 is 13 amino acids. V was trimmed by 2 bases and J by 2 bases, leaving 9 bases between them. DNA for the CDR3: TGTGCCTGGAGTTTAAACTACAACACTGAAGCTTTCTTT. Its protein product is CAWSLNYNTEAFF. The variable domain in full, with the rest retrieved from reference TRBV30 and TRBJ1-1, is SQTIHQWPATLVQPVGSPLSLECTVEGTSNPNLYWYRQAAGRGLQLLFYSVGIGQISSEVPQNLSASRPQDRQFILSSKKLLLSDSGFYLCAWSLNYNTEAFFGQGTRLTVV.

This chain uses TRBV6-1 with TRBJ2-7, with D tentatively TRBD1 (5 bases). The CDR3 covers 12 residues. In germline, CDR1 is MNHNS, CDR2 SASEGT. Trimming took off 4 bases at V and 6 bases at J, with 10 bases between the two ends. Here the CDR3 reads CASSGDSSEQYF. The CDR3 region has the DNA TGTGCCAGCAGTGGAGACAGTTCCGAGCAGTACTTC.

Only one count was recorded for this clone. The chain links TRBV9 to TRBJ2-1; TRBD2 aligns across 9 bases. The CDR3 has 16 amino acids. From germline, CDR1 is SGDLS and CDR2 YYNGEE. Unmatched junction bases numbered 12, after V lost 4 bases and J lost 7 bases. The CDR3, as DNA: TGTGCCAGCAGCCCCGACCAGAGCGGGAGGTTTAATGAGCAGTTCTTC. Protein sequence: CASSPDQSGRFNEQFF.

The V gene is TRBV5-4, the J gene TRBJ1-2, with D maybe TRBD1 (5 bases). V lost 4 bases, J lost 4 bases, and 11 bases lay in between. CDR3 length equals 13 residues. Per germline, CDR1 SGHNT and CDR2 YYREEE (reference sequence). CDR3 sequence: CASSRPGTYGYTF. CDR3 sequence (DNA): TGTGCCAGCAGCCGCCCAGGGACCTATGGCTACACCTTC.

In its sample, this clone was seen a few times. J is TRBJ1-1 and V is TRBV12-5, with TRBD1 as a possible D gene (5 bases). Germline assignment: CDR1 LGHNT and CDR2 FRNRAP. This CDR3 is 12 amino acids long. V was trimmed by 1 base and J by 11 bases, leaving 11 bases between them. The chain's CDR3 is CASGLEGSGAFF. DNA of the CDR3: TGTGCTAGTGGTTTGGAGGGGAGCGGGGCTTTCTTT.

The chain carries TRBV28 and TRBJ2-2, with D perhaps matching TRBD1 (7 bases). Trimming took 2 bases from V and 5 from J, leaving 15 bases between them. This CDR3 comprises 16 residues. CDR1 MDHEN and CDR2 SYDVKM come from the germline V gene. The CDR3 sequence is CASSLGGGGGTGELFF. The CDR3 DNA reads TGTGCCAGCAGTTTAGGTGGAGGGGGCGGAACCGGGGAGCTGTTTTTT.

This chain connects TRBV5-4 to TRBJ2-3; 9 bases fit TRBD2. J was trimmed by 4 bases and V by 3 bases; bases with no gene match: 6. The CDR3 has 15 amino acids. Germline V gene data show CDR1 as SGHNT and CDR2 as YYREEE (reference sequence). CDR3 loop: CASSYSSGTADTQYF. The CDR3 coding sequence is TGTGCCAGCAGCTATTCTAGCGGGACAGCAGATACGCAGTATTTT.

The genes are TRBV19 and TRBJ2-7; 12 bases are a match to TRBD1. Germline V gene lookup returns CDR1 LNHDA and CDR2 SQIVND (reference sequence). The CDR3 is 13 residues long. J gave up 6 bases and V 6 bases, and 3 bases lay outside the gene matches. CDR3 residues: CASSRGQGAEQYF. The CDR3 DNA follows: TGTGCCAGTAGCCGGGGACAGGGGGCCGAGCAGTACTTC.

The chain employs TRBV30 and TRBJ2-7, with D perhaps matching TRBD1 (5 bases). This CDR3 comprises 14 residues. V lost 0 bases and J 2 bases, leaving 11 bases between the germline ends. Germline V gene data show CDR1 as GTSNPN and CDR2 as SVGIG (reference sequence). The CDR3 DNA is TGTGCCTGGAGTGTTTCAGGGCCACCCTACGAGCAGTACTTC. It encodes CAWSVSGPPYEQYF.

The V gene is TRBV27, the J gene TRBJ2-7; D is undetermined. The length of the CDR3 is 15 residues. The V end was cut by 6 bases, the J end by 1 base, with 16 bases between. CDR1 is MNHEY and CDR2 is SMNVEV in the germline V gene (reference sequence). DNA for the CDR3: TGTGCCAGCAGCCCCATCGGAGTGGGGTCCTACGAGCAGTACTTC. Encoded protein: CASSPIGVGSYEQYF.

About this clone itself: The identical CDR3 is also encoded by other nucleotide sequences in the sample. The rearrangement joins TRBV7-2 to TRBJ1-2; 11 bases align to TRBD1. The trim removed 3 bases at V and 6 bases at J, leaving 0 bases unmatched. The germline V gene has CDR1 SGHTA and CDR2 FQGNSA. The CDR3 totals 13 residues. CDR3 sequence reads: CASSLGQGDGYTF. DNA for the CDR3: TGTGCCAGCAGCTTGGGACAGGGGGATGGCTACACCTTC.